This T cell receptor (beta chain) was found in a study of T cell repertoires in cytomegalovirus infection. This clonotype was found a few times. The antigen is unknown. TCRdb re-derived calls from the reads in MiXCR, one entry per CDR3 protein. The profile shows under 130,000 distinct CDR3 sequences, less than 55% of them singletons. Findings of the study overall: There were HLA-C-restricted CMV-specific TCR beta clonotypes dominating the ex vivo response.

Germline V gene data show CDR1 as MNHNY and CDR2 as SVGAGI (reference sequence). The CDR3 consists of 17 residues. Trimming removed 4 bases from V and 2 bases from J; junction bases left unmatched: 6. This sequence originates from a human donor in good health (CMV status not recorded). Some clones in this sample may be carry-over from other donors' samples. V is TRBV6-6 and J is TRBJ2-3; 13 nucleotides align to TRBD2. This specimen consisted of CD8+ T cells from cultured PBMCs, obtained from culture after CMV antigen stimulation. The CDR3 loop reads CASSSIGLAGDTDTQYF. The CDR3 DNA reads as TGTGCCAGCAGTTCCATCGGACTAGCGGGGGACACAGATACGCAGTATTTT.